The present T cell receptor (beta chain) was sequenced within a study of regulatory T cells in long-lasting Graves disease. General study results and limits: The study found persistent patients shared more public clonotypes (roughly 3,000) than new patients (966).

The CDR3 sequence is 14 residues long. V dropped 6 bases and J dropped 6 bases, with 15 bases sitting between them. Germline loops: CDR1 MNHEY, CDR2 SMNVEV (reference sequence). This clonotype appeared many times. What it recognizes is unknown. Time point reported: newly diagnosed GD, antithyroid drugs for less than 3 months. Making the TCR library involved RNA that had been extracted from PBMCs. American Thyroid Association guidelines served as the basis for diagnosing Graves' disease. Building of the TCR beta libraries involved iRepertoire HTBI primers and Arm-PCR of CDR3 regions. MiXCR was run by TCRdb on the multiplex PCR reads, yielding one entry per CDR3 protein. The table lists about 210,000 distinct CDR3 sequences, approximately 18% of them singletons. These data are also associated with another study on T cells in Graves' hyperthyroidism and ophthalmopathy. That source reports: Ophthalmopathy cases were set apart from stable hyperthyroidism by a 13 V-J model.

Here the sequenced sample was peripheral blood mononuclear cells (PBMCs), taken at new diagnosis, from a patient treated with antithyroid drugs. This clonotype originated in a woman between 25 and 40 years old with Graves disease. The chain employs TRBV27 and TRBJ2-1; D is possibly TRBD1 or TRBD2 (5 bases each). The CDR3 DNA follows: TGTGCCAGCAGGGGTCCCCTGGGACCCAATGAGCAGTTCTTC. Its protein product is CASRGPLGPNEQFF.